The clone carrying this TCR beta chain was seen many times. The source of the sample is a study of T cells in Graves' hyperthyroidism and ophthalmopathy. RNA transcripts were the template for amplifying TCR beta CDR3 regions. The HTBI primer set was used in a first-round RT-PCR of the TCR CDR3. A single record per CDR3 protein comes from TCRdb applying MiXCR to the multiplex PCR reads. The repertoire holds hundreds of thousands of distinct CDR3 sequences, with about 15% as singletons. Trimming took 5 bases from V and 1 from J; bases not matched to a gene: 3. This CDR3 is 15 amino acids long. The germline gives CDR1 SGHVS, CDR2 FQNEAQ.

The chain joins TRBV7-8 to TRBJ2-7, with TRBD2 matching 12 bases. The source is a woman aged 25 to 39 with Graves' hyperthyroidism that later progressed to Graves' ophthalmopathy. The sequencing input was blood. CDR3 sequence: CASSPTSGRSYEQYF. The CDR3 nucleotides are TGTGCCAGCAGCCCCACTAGCGGGAGGTCCTACGAGCAGTACTTC.